This T cell receptor (beta chain) was profiled in a study of cytomegalovirus exposure and HLA in healthy donors. Study results and caveats: TCR beta chain V- and J-gene trimming was linked, in a later analysis, to a missense variant in DCLRE1C. In a later analysis, donors in an Asian-associated ancestry cluster reportedly had fewer N-insertions in productive TCRs than the cohort mean.

About this clone itself: Its antigen remains unknown.

Healthy bone marrow donors made up the donors. V lost 0 bases and J 4 bases, leaving 3 bases between the germline ends. The CDR3 loop spans 13 amino acids. Germline-derived CDR1 and CDR2 are MNHEY and SMNVEV (reference sequence). The PCR employed 60 Vbeta primers together with 13 Jbeta primers. Per the study methods: Approximately 9.9 million of tens of millions of unique TCR beta chains were shared, per a later count. Measured with immunoSEQ multiplex PCR; TCRdb has only the in-frame clones, and not every one. V, J and clone size are those of that table, while D and trimming were read from the DNA. Counted here are roughly 150,000 clones, approximately 80% occurring once; the ten biggest clones make up around 3%.

The clonotype comes from a male donor in good health and CMV-seronegative. Specimen: PBMCs. The chain carries TRBV27 and TRBJ2-2; D unresolved. The CDR3 spells CASSLSRTGELFF. CDR3 sequence (DNA): TGTGCCAGCAGTTTATCGCGCACCGGGGAGCTGTTTTTT.